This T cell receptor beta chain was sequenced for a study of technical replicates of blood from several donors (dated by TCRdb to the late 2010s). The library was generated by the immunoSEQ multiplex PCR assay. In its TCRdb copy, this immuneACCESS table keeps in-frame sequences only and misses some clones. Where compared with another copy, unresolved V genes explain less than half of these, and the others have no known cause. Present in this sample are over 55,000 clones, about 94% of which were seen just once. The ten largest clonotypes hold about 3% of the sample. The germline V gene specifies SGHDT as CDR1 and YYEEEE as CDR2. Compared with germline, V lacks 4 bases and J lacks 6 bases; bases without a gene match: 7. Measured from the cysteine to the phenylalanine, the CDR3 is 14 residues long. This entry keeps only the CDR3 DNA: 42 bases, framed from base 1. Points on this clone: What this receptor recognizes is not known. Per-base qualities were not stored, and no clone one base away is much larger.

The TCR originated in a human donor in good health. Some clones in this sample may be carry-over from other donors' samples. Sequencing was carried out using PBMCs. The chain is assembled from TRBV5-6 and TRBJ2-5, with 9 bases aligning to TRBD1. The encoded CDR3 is CASSQGGQGKTQYF. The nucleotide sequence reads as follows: TGTGCCAGCAGCCAGGGGGGACAGGGAAAGACCCAGTACTTC.